Following are 20 T cell receptor beta chains from one sample sequenced in a study of T cell clones after liver transplantation. Only in-frame clones appear in the TCRdb table, and some are missing; sequencing was by immunoSEQ multiplex PCR. The sample records more than 95,000 clones, around four fifths being singletons. Material: CD4+ T cells from blood, obtained before liver transplant. The receptors come from a human donor who received a liver transplant.

The V and J genes are TRBV18 and TRBJ2-2; 7 bases map to TRBD1. The CDR3 consists of 15 residues. J was trimmed by 3 bases and V by 4 bases; bases with no gene match: 5. Germline CDR1 is KGHSH and CDR2 is LQKENI. CDR3 nucleotides: TGTGCCAGCTCACGACACAGGGGAGACACCGGGGAGCTGTTTTTT. This translates into CASSRHRGDTGELFF.

The gene calls are TRBV29-1 and TRBJ2-5, with 8 bases identical to TRBD1. V was pared by 6 bases and J by 2 bases, with 5 bases of the junction left unmatched. This CDR3 is 13 amino acids long. Per germline, CDR1 SQVTM and CDR2 ANQGSEA. The CDR3 spells CSVTGGWQETQYF. CDR3 DNA: TGCAGCGTCACAGGGGGTTGGCAAGAGACCCAGTACTTC.

The chain joins TRBV7-3 to TRBJ2-1; D unresolved. This CDR3 region has 17 residues. V gave up 0 bases and J gave up 1 base, with 13 bases separating them. In germline, CDR1 is SGHTA, CDR2 FQGTGA. The CDR3 nucleotides are TGTGCCAGCAGCTTAACCCCCTCGGGTATTTCCTACAATGAGCAGTTCTTC. As protein: CASSLTPSGISYNEQFF.

This clone was seen only a few times. This sequence joins TRBV5-6 and TRBJ2-3, with 8 bases matching TRBD1. Germline V gives CDR1 SGHDT, CDR2 YYEEEE. After removal of 0 bases from V and 1 base from J, the junction contained 7 bases not matched to a gene. This CDR3 region has 17 residues. CDR3 in amino acids: CASSLVPVTGGTDTQYF. Written as DNA, the CDR3 is TGTGCCAGCAGCTTGGTTCCTGTGACAGGGGGCACAGATACGCAGTATTTT. The full variable domain, completed using reference TRBV5-6 and TRBJ2-3, is DAGVTQSPTHLIKTRGQQVTLRCSPKSGHDTVSWYQQALGQGPQFIFQYYEEEERQRGNFPDRFSGHQFPNYSSELNVNALLLGDSALYLCASSLVPVTGGTDTQYFGPGTRLTVL.

This sequence joins TRBV2 and TRBJ2-7, with 9 bases fitting TRBD2. The CDR3 contains 17 residues. V was pared by 2 bases and J by 5 bases, with 13 bases of the junction left unmatched. Germline V CDR1 and CDR2: SNHLY, FYNNEI. The CDR3 region has the DNA TGTGCCAGCAGTGAAAGTGTCGTGGGCGGGGGGGCGAACGAGCAGTACTTC. It yields the protein CASSESVVGGGANEQYF.

This clone was detected only a few times. The chain couples TRBV19 to TRBJ1-1; 10 bases match TRBD1. Trimming took 5 bases from V and 2 from J; bases not matched to a gene: 8. CDR3 length: 16 residues. Germline loops: CDR1 LNHDA, CDR2 SQIVND (reference sequence). The CDR3 DNA sequence: TGTGCCAGTAGTGGGACAGGGGTTACGGAAAACACTGAAGCTTTCTTT. Protein sequence: CASSGTGVTENTEAFF.

The chain is built from TRBV2 and TRBJ2-5; 12 nucleotides line up with TRBD2. This CDR3 comprises 17 residues. V lost 9 bases, J lost 4 bases, and 15 bases stayed unmatched. Germline loops: CDR1 SNHLY, CDR2 FYNNEI. CDR3 loop: CARARGLAGGGGETQYF. The CDR3 nucleotides are TGTGCCAGAGCCCGAGGGCTAGCGGGAGGGGGTGGAGAGACCCAGTACTTC.

The chain links TRBV10-3 to TRBJ2-7; TRBD1 matches at 10 bases. CDR1 is ENHRY and CDR2 is SYGVKD in the germline V gene. Unmatched junction bases numbered 5, after V lost 6 bases and J lost 3 bases. This CDR3 contains 14 residues. The CDR3 sequence is CAISDRGPLYEQYF. The CDR3 bases are TGTGCCATCAGCGACAGGGGGCCTCTCTACGAGCAGTACTTC.

In this sample, this clone turned up a few times. V and J are TRBV30 and TRBJ1-1; no reliable D call. The germline V gene encodes CDR1 GTSNPN and CDR2 SVGIG (reference sequence). CDR3 length: 13 residues. V lost 4 bases and J lost 5, with 14 bases in between. The CDR3: CAWNRGPRTEAFF. The CDR3 DNA is TGTGCCTGGAATAGAGGGCCGAGGACTGAAGCTTTCTTT. Filled out from reference TRBV30 and TRBJ1-1, the complete variable domain reads SQTIHQWPATLVQPVGSPLSLECTVEGTSNPNLYWYRQAAGRGLQLLFYSVGIGQISSEVPQNLSASRPQDRQFILSSKKLLLSDSGFYLCAWNRGPRTEAFFGQGTRLTVV.

The genes are TRBV7-3 and TRBJ2-6, with D maybe TRBD2 (6 bases). This CDR3 region has 16 residues. The ends were cut back, 4 bases at V and 8 bases at J, with 18 bases in the middle. Germline V gene lookup returns CDR1 SGHTA and CDR2 FQGTGA. The CDR3 DNA sequence: TGTGCCAGCAGCTCTTTTCCGGGAGCTGCAACCAACGTCCTGACTTTC. This codes for CASSSFPGAATNVLTF.

The rearrangement uses TRBV9 and TRBJ1-2; the D is unclear. From germline, CDR1 is SGDLS and CDR2 YYNGEE. CDR3 length: 16 residues. The V end was cut by 3 bases, the J end by 0 bases, with 15 bases between. The CDR3: CASSERSTLTNYGYTF. CDR3 coding DNA: TGTGCCAGCAGCGAGAGGAGCACACTTACTAACTATGGCTACACCTTC. Drawing the rest from reference TRBV9 and TRBJ1-2, the complete variable domain is DSGVTQTPKHLITATGQRVTLRCSPRSGDLSVYWYQQSLDQGLQFLIQYYNGEERAKGNILERFSAQQFPDLHSELNLSSLELGDSALYFCASSERSTLTNYGYTFGSGTRLTVV.

This rearrangement joins TRBV28 to TRBJ1-2; unclear D gene. The length of the CDR3 is 14 residues. Germline CDR1 reads MDHEN; CDR2 reads SYDVKM. V was shortened by 3 bases and J by 7 bases, with 15 bases between the two germline ends. The CDR3 here is CASSFRVPRSGYTF. CDR3 sequence (DNA): TGTGCCAGCAGTTTCCGGGTCCCCCGGAGTGGCTACACCTTC.

This chain uses TRBV7-2 with TRBJ2-2; 12 bases align to TRBD2. The CDR3 loop spans 19 amino acids. Germline trimming cut 3 bases from V and 7 bases from J; bases unmatched to any gene: 15. Germline CDR1 reads SGHTA; CDR2 reads FQGNSA. The CDR3 region is CASSLRAASGRAFGGELFF. CDR3 in DNA: TGTGCCAGCAGCTTGCGCGCGGCTAGCGGGAGGGCCTTTGGCGGGGAGCTGTTTTTT.

The chain joins TRBV5-1 to TRBJ1-1; 8 positions match TRBD1. With V trimmed by 0 bases and J by 2 bases, 9 bases remained unmatched. The CDR3 runs to 17 residues. CDR1 SGHRS and CDR2 YFSETQ come from the germline V gene. CDR3 sequence: CASSLVLTGVSNTEAFF. The DNA of the CDR3 is TGCGCCAGCAGCTTGGTCTTGACAGGGGTGAGCAACACTGAAGCTTTCTTT.

The V and J genes are TRBV5-4 and TRBJ1-1; TRBD1 might be the D (5 bases). The CDR3 extends over 15 amino acids. Trimming stripped 0 bases from V and 0 bases from J, with 9 bases between. Germline CDR1 and CDR2: SGHNT and YYREEE (reference sequence). For the CDR3, the DNA is TGTGCCAGCAGCTTGGGTGGGGGGTTGAACACTGAAGCTTTCTTT. It translates to CASSLGGGLNTEAFF.

The DNA of the CDR3 is TGTGCCAGCTCACCTCTAGAGGGGCTTCATGGCTACACCTTC. Encoded protein: CASSPLEGLHGYTF. The gene calls are TRBV18 and TRBJ1-2, with a weak D call TRBD1 (5 bases). Germline values: CDR1 KGHSH, CDR2 LQKENI. This CDR3 has 14 amino acids. Trimming took 3 bases from V and 6 from J, leaving 14 bases between them.

V gene TRBV7-3 combines with J gene TRBJ1-4, with 7 bases lining up with TRBD1. The CDR3 sequence is 15 residues long. The ends lost 5 bases at V and 0 bases at J; junction bases unmatched: 3. The germline gives CDR1 SGHTA, CDR2 FQGTGA. The CDR3: CASSAGGSTNEKLFF. CDR3 sequence (DNA): TGTGCCAGCAGCGCAGGGGGGTCAACTAATGAAAAACTGTTTTTT.

CDR3 nucleotides: TGCGCCAGCAGCCCGCCAGGGCGGAACCGCCAAGAGACCCAGTACTTC. The encoded protein is CASSPPGRNRQETQYF. V and J are TRBV4-1 and TRBJ2-5; D possibly corresponds to TRBD1 (5 bases). CDR1 MGHRA and CDR2 YSYEKL come from the germline V gene. Trimming took off 4 bases at V and 1 base at J, with 16 bases between the two ends. The CDR3 runs to 16 residues.

This clone was recorded a few times. The V and J genes are TRBV7-3 and TRBJ2-3; unclear D gene. The V end was cut by 5 bases, the J end by 1 base, with 7 bases between. The CDR3 length is 13 residues. Germline CDR1 and CDR2: SGHTA and FQGTGA. The CDR3 DNA follows: TGTGCCAGCAGCCTACCGGGCACAGATACGCAGTATTTT. It yields the protein CASSLPGTDTQYF.

The chain couples TRBV6-1 to TRBJ1-6, with D unresolved. Trimming removed 4 bases at V and 6 bases at J, with 4 bases between. Per the germline V gene, CDR1 is MNHNS and CDR2 is SASEGT. The CDR3 length is 12 residues. CDR3 in amino acids: CASSVVNSPLHF. The CDR3 region has the DNA TGTGCCAGCAGTGTAGTTAATTCACCCCTCCACTTT.